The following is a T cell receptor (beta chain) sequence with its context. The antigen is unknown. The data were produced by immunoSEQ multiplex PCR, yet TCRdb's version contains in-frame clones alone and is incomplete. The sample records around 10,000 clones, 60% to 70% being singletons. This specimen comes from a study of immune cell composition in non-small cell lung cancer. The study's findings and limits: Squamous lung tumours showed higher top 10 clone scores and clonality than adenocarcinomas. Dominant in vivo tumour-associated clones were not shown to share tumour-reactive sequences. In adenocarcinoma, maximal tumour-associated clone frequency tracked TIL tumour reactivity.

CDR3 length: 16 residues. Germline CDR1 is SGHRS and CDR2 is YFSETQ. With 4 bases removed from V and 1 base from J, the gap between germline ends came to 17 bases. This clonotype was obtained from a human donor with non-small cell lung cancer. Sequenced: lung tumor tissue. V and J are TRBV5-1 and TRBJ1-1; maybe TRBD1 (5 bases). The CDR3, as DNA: TGCGCCAGCAGCCGAGGCGACAGTGGACAGAACACTGAAGCTTTCTTT. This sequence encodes CASSRGDSGQNTEAFF.